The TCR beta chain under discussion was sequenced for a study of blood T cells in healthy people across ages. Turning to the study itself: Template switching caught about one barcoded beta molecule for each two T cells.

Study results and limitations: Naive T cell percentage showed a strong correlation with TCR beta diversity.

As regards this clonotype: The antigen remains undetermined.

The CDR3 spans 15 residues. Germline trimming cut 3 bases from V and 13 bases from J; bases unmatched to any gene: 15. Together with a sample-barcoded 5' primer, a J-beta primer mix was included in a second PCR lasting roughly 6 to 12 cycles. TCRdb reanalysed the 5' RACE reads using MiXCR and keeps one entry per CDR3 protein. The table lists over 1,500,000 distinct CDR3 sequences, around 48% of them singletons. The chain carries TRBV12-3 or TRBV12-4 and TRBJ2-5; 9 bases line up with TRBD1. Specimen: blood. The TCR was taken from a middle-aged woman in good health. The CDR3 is CASSFLPGTGSPVYF. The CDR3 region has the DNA TGTGCCAGCAGTTTCCTACCCGGGACAGGGAGTCCTGTGTACTTC.